The entry below describes one T cell receptor beta chain. The specificity of this receptor is unknown. Per-nucleotide qualities are absent, and no much larger clonotype sits a single base away. Including the terminal cysteine and valine, the CDR3 comprises 15 residues. Only the CDR3 DNA is retained, 45 bases long and in frame from the first base. The library was made by the immunoSEQ multiplex PCR assay. In the original analysis: A statistical classification framework was built for diagnosing cytomegalovirus status from the catalog of TCR beta chain sequences. TCRdb took over this immuneACCESS table, retaining in-frame rearrangements with V and J assigned. Such tables are incomplete; in checked studies, under half of the missing clones stem from an unresolved V gene, and the remainder is unexplained. From that table come the V and J calls and clone size; the DNA was used to work out D and trimming. The sample table records roughly 75,000 clones; roughly 80% of these occur just once. About 3% of the sample belongs to the ten largest clones.

These data come from a study of cytomegalovirus exposure and HLA in healthy donors (TCRdb year 2017). Background for the entire study: According to a later analysis, one platform produced both the 110 or so validation repertoires and the 666 repertoires of the first cohort. To predict cytomegalovirus infection status, the study combined high-throughput TCR immunosequencing, statistical association of individual TCRs with disease status, and machine learning. A separate validation cohort of 90 to 150 different subjects was used in addition to the approximately 700-subject first cohort. The study was designed to test whether signatures of past pathogen exposure could be identified by cataloging public T cell receptors.

The donors belonged to the validation cohort of under 150 subjects, which was separate from the roughly 670-subject first cohort. Study-level results and caveats: According to the authors, the approach could potentially be generalized to other disease states and immunological phenotypes. A later analysis found that TCRs clustered in the first cohort also tended to co-occur in the roughly 120 validation repertoires, with about 94% of cluster scores above 0. Across donors, most TCR sequences were observed very rarely, whereas some public TCRs were present in many individuals. In vitro tests confirmed that a few of the cytomegalovirus-associated TCR beta chains recognize cytomegalovirus antigens. In both the original and validation cohorts, the classifier was reported to diagnose cytomegalovirus status with high specificity and sensitivity. The study gave a list of under 200 TCR beta chains associated with cytomegalovirus. All 110 or so repertoires were used to score co-occurrence in the validation cohort in a later analysis, because that analysis had no HLA typing for the cohort.

The TCR was taken from a man aged 30 to 39 in good health and CMV-seronegative. This chain joins TRBV21-1 to TRBJ2-7; TRBD2 is the table's D call, not checked against the DNA. TRBV21-1 is labeled a pseudogene. The sequencing sample was made of PBMCs. The nucleotide sequence reads TGTGCCAGCAGCAAAGTGGGGGGATTTTCCTACGAGCAGTACGTC. Its coded protein is CASSKVGGFSYEQYV.